Following are 10 T cell receptor beta chains from one sample sequenced in a study of Ad26.COV2.S vaccination and SARS-CoV-2 variants. Indicated treatment: 15 to 20 received Ad26.COV2.S at low or high dose, single or two shots; about five received placebo; per-sample allocation not given. Following the first vaccine or placebo injection, samples were taken on day 63. Profiling relied on immunoSEQ multiplex PCR, and the TCRdb table lists in-frame clones only, not all of them. The table lists roughly 700,000 clones, roughly 90% of them singletons, with approximately 1.5% in the top ten. The sample consisted of peripheral blood, taken in a trial of Ad26.COV2.S vaccine versus placebo. These TCRs come from a person aged 18-65 years who received the Ad26.COV2.S COVID-19 vaccine or a placebo.

The CDR3 sequence is CASSLEGTDNYGYTF. CDR3 in DNA: TGTGCCAGCAGCTTAGAAGGGACGGATAACTATGGCTACACCTTC. The chain links TRBV7-8 to TRBJ1-2; TRBD1 might be the D (5 bases). V lost 1 base and J 1 base, leaving 10 bases between the germline ends. This CDR3 comprises 15 residues. Germline V CDR1 and CDR2: SGHVS, FQNEAQ.

The V and J genes are TRBV11-2 and TRBJ2-1, with D hard to call. V dropped 1 base and J dropped 9 bases, with 4 bases sitting between them. The CDR3 is 11 amino acids. Per the germline V gene, CDR1 is SGHAT and CDR2 is FQNNGV. DNA for the CDR3: TGTGCCAGCAGCTTAGGACCTGAGCAGTTCTTC. This codes for CASSLGPEQFF.

Written as DNA, the CDR3 is TGTGCCAGCATAGGGGGTTGGAATCAGCCCCAGCATTTT. Amino acid sequence: CASIGGWNQPQHF. V and J are TRBV2 and TRBJ1-5; D may be TRBD1 (6 bases). This CDR3 spans 13 amino acids. Germline V gene lookup returns CDR1 SNHLY and CDR2 FYNNEI. Trimming removed 7 bases from V and 4 bases from J, with 11 bases in between. The full variable domain, rest sourced from reference TRBV2 and TRBJ1-5, is EPEVTQTPSHQVTQMGQEVILRCVPISNHLYFYWYRQILGQKVEFLVSFYNNEISEKSEIFDDQFSVERPDGSNFTLKIRSTKLEDSAMYFCASIGGWNQPQHFGDGTRLSIL.

This clone was observed a single time. The chain links TRBV6-2 or TRBV6-3 to TRBJ2-5, with TRBD2 matching 7 bases. V dropped 2 bases and J dropped 10; count of bases not matched to a gene: 10. The CDR3 has 14 amino acids. Per the germline V gene, CDR1 is MNHEY and CDR2 is SVGEGT. The CDR3 bases are TGTGCCAGCAGTTACCGACTAGCCGGAGGGGACCAGTACTTC. Translated: CASSYRLAGGDQYF.

As to this clone: The same CDR3 arises from other DNA sequences in this sample as well. V and J are TRBV2 and TRBJ2-7, with D perhaps TRBD1 or TRBD2 (6 bases each). Per germline, CDR1 SNHLY and CDR2 FYNNEI. The CDR3 runs 14 residues. V was clipped by 6 bases and J by 4 bases, with 16 bases between them. This chain's CDR3 is CASRMGQGRYEQYF. In DNA, the CDR3 is TGTGCCAGCAGAATGGGGCAGGGGAGGTACGAGCAGTACTTC.

This rearrangement joins TRBV19 to TRBJ2-6; D is unclear. The V gene lost 7 bases and the J gene lost 4 bases, with 11 bases spanning the gap. Germline values: CDR1 LNHDA, CDR2 SQIVND (reference sequence). The CDR3 consists of 14 residues. The CDR3 sequence: CASTKGPGANVLTF. CDR3 DNA: TGTGCCAGTACCAAAGGGCCCGGGGCCAACGTCCTGACTTTC.

The chain combines TRBV9 with TRBJ1-1, with D hard to call. Trimming left V 4 bases short and J 0 bases short, with 4 bases between. Germline CDR1 and CDR2: SGDLS and YYNGEE. The CDR3 consists of 12 residues. The CDR3: CASSPLNTEAFF. In nucleotides, the CDR3 is TGTGCCAGCAGCCCCCTGAACACTGAAGCTTTCTTT.

This chain joins TRBV7-9 and TRBJ1-2; 7 bases map to TRBD1. Germline trimming cut 10 bases from V and 3 bases from J; bases unmatched to any gene: 14. The CDR3 has 15 residues. Germline V gene sequence: CDR1 SEHNR, CDR2 FQNEAQ (reference sequence). CDR3 coding DNA: TGTGCCACCGTCCTACGGACAGGTCGGGACTATGGCTACACCTTC. It is translated as CATVLRTGRDYGYTF. The full variable domain, its missing parts supplied by reference TRBV7-9 and TRBJ1-2, is DTGVSQNPRHKITKRGQNVTFRCDPISEHNRLYWYRQTLGQGPEFLTYFQNEAQLEKSRLLSDRFSAERPKGSFSTLEIQRTEQGDSAMYLCATVLRTGRDYGYTFGSGTRLTVV.

This sequence joins TRBV10-3 and TRBJ2-7, with 9 positions matching TRBD1. With 6 bases clipped from V and 3 bases from J, the junction kept 6 bases outside the gene matches. Germline V gene sequence: CDR1 ENHRY, CDR2 SYGVKD. This CDR3 spans 14 amino acids. CDR3 residues: CAISAPGQGYEQYF. The CDR3 nucleotides read TGTGCCATCAGCGCGCCGGGACAGGGCTACGAGCAGTACTTC.

The rearrangement links TRBV18 to TRBJ2-1, with 7 nucleotides matching TRBD1. The trim removed 3 bases at V and 0 bases at J, leaving 5 bases unmatched. The CDR3 contains 16 residues. Germline lookup yields CDR1 KGHSH and CDR2 LQKENI. This CDR3 is CASSPRQGDSYNEQFF. For the CDR3, the DNA is TGTGCCAGCTCACCGAGACAGGGCGACTCCTACAATGAGCAGTTCTTC. Full variable domain (missing parts from reference TRBV18 and TRBJ2-1): NAGVMQNPRHLVRRRGQEARLRCSPMKGHSHVYWYRQLPEEGLKFMVYLQKENIIDESGMPKERFSAEFPKEGPSILRIQQVVRGDSAAYFCASSPRQGDSYNEQFFGPGTRLTVL.